A single sample gave rise to the 17 T cell receptor beta chains below, sequenced in a study of T cells in Graves' hyperthyroidism and ophthalmopathy. Researchers amplified the TCR beta CDR3 regions from RNA transcripts. HTBI primers were the set used in a first-round RT-PCR of the TCR CDR3. TCRdb analysed the multiplex PCR reads with MiXCR anew, one entry per CDR3 protein. The sample contains over 500,000 distinct CDR3 sequences, 17% of which appear only once. The sequenced sample was blood. Every receptor here comes from a woman between 18 and 29 years old with Graves' ophthalmopathy.

The CDR3 region is CASRDSGRETQYF. The DNA of the CDR3 is TGTGCCAGCAGGGATAGCGGTAGGGAGACCCAGTACTTC. The chain employs TRBV6-1 and TRBJ2-5; D perhaps matches TRBD2 (6 bases). The CDR3 has 13 residues. CDR1 is MNHNS and CDR2 is SASEGT in the germline V gene. The V end lost 6 bases, the J end lost 5 bases, and 13 bases lay between the germline ends.

This clonotype was detected only a few times. The chain employs TRBV5-4 and TRBJ1-1; D gene uncertain. The CDR3 is made up of 13 amino acids. V was trimmed by 0 bases and J by 8 bases, leaving 11 bases between them. In germline, CDR1 is SGHNT, CDR2 YYREEE (reference sequence). CDR3: CASSLAEVSEAFF. Here the CDR3 DNA reads TGTGCCAGCAGCTTGGCCGAGGTTTCCGAAGCTTTCTTT. Filled out from reference TRBV5-4 and TRBJ1-1, the complete variable domain reads ETGVTQSPTHLIKTRGQQVTLRCSSQSGHNTVSWYQQALGQGPQFIFQYYREEENGRGNFPPRFSGLQFPNYSSELNVNALELDDSALYLCASSLAEVSEAFFGQGTRLTVV.

This clonotype was detected many times. V usage is TRBV5-8 and J usage is TRBJ1-1, with D possibly TRBD1 on 6 matching bases. This CDR3 contains 17 residues. Per the germline V gene, CDR1 is SGHTS and CDR2 is YDEGEE. V lost 0 bases, J lost 0 bases, and 15 bases lay in between. CDR3 region: CASSLARGPWMNTEAFF. DNA of the CDR3: TGTGCCAGCAGCTTGGCCAGGGGACCCTGGATGAACACTGAAGCTTTCTTT.

The V call is TRBV29-1, the J call TRBJ1-1, with no clear D. The germline gives CDR1 SQVTM, CDR2 ANQGSEA. The V gene lost 3 bases and the J gene lost 3 bases, with 11 bases spanning the gap. The CDR3 contains 13 residues. CDR3 amino acids: CSVELGRDTEAFF. CDR3 nucleotide sequence: TGCAGCGTTGAGTTGGGAAGGGACACTGAAGCTTTCTTT.

This clonotype was recorded at least ten times. The rearrangement joins TRBV27 to TRBJ1-1; tentative D call: TRBD1 (6 bases). Germline assignment: CDR1 MNHEY and CDR2 SMNVEV (reference sequence). With 4 bases removed from V and 4 bases from J, the gap between germline ends came to 10 bases. The CDR3 is made up of 13 amino acids. CDR3 loop: CASSSTGFTEAFF. As DNA, the CDR3 is TGTGCCAGCAGTTCCACAGGGTTCACTGAAGCTTTCTTT.

As regards this clonotype: A much larger clone differs from this one at a single base, so this may be a read error. The rearrangement links TRBV9 to TRBJ2-1, with 9 bases matching TRBD2. Per the germline V gene, CDR1 is SGDLS and CDR2 is YYNGEE. This CDR3 is 14 amino acids long. CDR3 in DNA: TGTGCCGGCAGCTTAGCGGGAGCCTCCAATGAGCAGTTCTTC. Protein: CAGSLAGASNEQFF.

Only a few counts were recorded for this clonotype. The chain combines TRBV20-1 with TRBJ1-1; TRBD1 is a possible D gene (5 bases). Germline V gene sequence: CDR1 DFQATT, CDR2 SNEGSKA (reference sequence). The CDR3 extends over 14 amino acids. V was pared by 7 bases and J by 3 bases, with 18 bases between. CDR3 sequence: CSGMAGRDDTEAFF. CDR3 nucleotides: TGCAGTGGGATGGCAGGGCGAGATGACACTGAAGCTTTCTTT.

Ten or more counts support this clonotype. The DNA for the CDR3 is TGTGCCTGGGAGACGGCAGGGCTCCCTGAAGCTTTCTTT. It translates to CAWETAGLPEAFF. V gene TRBV30 combines with J gene TRBJ1-1; D perhaps matches TRBD1 (5 bases). Germline values: CDR1 GTSNPN, CDR2 SVGIG (reference sequence). Between the trimmed V and J ends, which lost 5 bases and 6 bases, there was a span of 16 bases. The CDR3 is made up of 13 amino acids.

At least ten counts were recorded for this clonotype. This sequence joins TRBV4-1 and TRBJ1-1, with unresolved D. V gave up 0 bases and J gave up 1 base, with 9 bases separating them. This CDR3 spans 15 amino acids. Germline CDR1 reads MGHRA; CDR2 reads YSYEKL. In DNA, the CDR3 is TGCGCCAGCAGCCAAGAACGCGCGGGGAACACTGAAGCTTTCTTT. Protein sequence: CASSQERAGNTEAFF.

This clonotype was seen more than once but under ten times. J is TRBJ1-4 and V is TRBV6-8; 8 nucleotides agree with TRBD1. Germline CDR1 is MNHGY and CDR2 is SAAAGT. J lost 11 bases, V lost 3 bases, and 8 bases had no gene match. This CDR3 region has 14 residues. CDR3 loop: CASSYTGQGEKLFF. CDR3 DNA: TGTGCCAGCAGTTATACCGGACAGGGCGAGAAACTGTTTTTT.

The rearrangement uses TRBV7-2 and TRBJ2-7; D not resolved. Deletions cut 1 base from V and 3 bases from J, with 16 bases between. The CDR3 has 16 residues. The germline CDR1 and CDR2 sequences are SGHTA and FQGNSA. The CDR3: CASSLDLGKTIYEQYF. CDR3 sequence (DNA): TGTGCCAGCAGCTTAGATTTAGGGAAAACGATCTACGAGCAGTACTTC.

J is TRBJ1-3 and V is TRBV10-3, with D possibly TRBD1 on 5 matching bases. Germline V lookup: CDR1 ENHRY, CDR2 SYGVKD. This CDR3 has 15 residues. Between the trimmed V and J ends, which lost 3 bases and 0 bases, there was a span of 9 bases. The CDR3 spells CAISDSDTSGNTIYF. The CDR3 nucleotides read TGTGCCATCAGTGACTCGGACACCTCTGGAAACACCATATATTTT.

This chain connects TRBV19 to TRBJ1-1; possible D gene TRBD1, 6 bases. This CDR3 has 16 amino acids. The V gene lost 4 bases and the J gene lost 1 base, with 16 bases spanning the gap. Germline V gene data show CDR1 as LNHDA and CDR2 as SQIVND (reference sequence). This CDR3 is CASSTRYDRRNTEAFF. CDR3 in DNA: TGTGCCAGTAGTACTCGATACGACAGGAGGAACACTGAAGCTTTCTTT.

This clonotype was observed many times. Here the CDR3 reads CASSSHSEGDTQYF. CDR3 nucleotides: TGCGCCAGCAGCTCCCACTCAGAAGGAGATACGCAGTATTTT. The J gene is TRBJ2-3, the V gene TRBV5-1, with D uncertain. Germline loops: CDR1 SGHRS, CDR2 YFSETQ. This CDR3 comprises 14 residues. V shed 3 bases and J shed 5 bases, with 13 bases lying between them.

The gene calls are TRBV20-1 and TRBJ2-7; 9 nucleotides agree with TRBD1. Germline V CDR1 and CDR2: DFQATT, SNEGSKA (reference sequence). The V gene end was trimmed by 0 bases and the J gene end by 2 bases; junction bases not matched to a gene: 5. The CDR3 is 15 amino acids. In DNA, the CDR3 is TGCAGTGCTAGAGAGTCGACAGGGGGAGCCTACGAGCAGTACTTC. This gives the protein CSARESTGGAYEQYF.

Many counts were recorded for this clonotype. The rearrangement links TRBV12-3 or TRBV12-4 to TRBJ1-1, with D possibly matching TRBD1 (5 bases). V was shortened by 5 bases and J by 4 bases, with 17 bases between the two germline ends. CDR3 size: 15 residues. CDR3 region: CASSPIPLGGTEAFF. Written as DNA, the CDR3 is TGTGCCAGCAGTCCAATTCCGTTGGGGGGCACTGAAGCTTTCTTT.

V is TRBV19 and J is TRBJ1-5, with 9 bases fitting TRBD1. This CDR3 spans 15 amino acids. After removal of 6 bases from V and 5 bases from J, the junction contained 8 bases not matched to a gene. The V gene's germline CDR1 is LNHDA and CDR2 SQIVND (reference sequence). CDR3 sequence (DNA): TGTGCCAGTAGCCGTGCACAGGGGGCGGATCAGCCCCAGCATTTT. Protein sequence: CASSRAQGADQPQHF.